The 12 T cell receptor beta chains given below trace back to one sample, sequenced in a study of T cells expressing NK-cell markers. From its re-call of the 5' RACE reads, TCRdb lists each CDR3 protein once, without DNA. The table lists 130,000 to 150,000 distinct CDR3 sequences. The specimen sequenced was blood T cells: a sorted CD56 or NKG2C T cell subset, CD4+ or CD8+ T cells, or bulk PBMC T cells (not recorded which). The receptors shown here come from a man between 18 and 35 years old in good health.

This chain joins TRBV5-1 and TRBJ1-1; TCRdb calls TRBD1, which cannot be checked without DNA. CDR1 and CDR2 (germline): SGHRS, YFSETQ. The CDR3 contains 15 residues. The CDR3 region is CASSSLTGSRTEAFF.

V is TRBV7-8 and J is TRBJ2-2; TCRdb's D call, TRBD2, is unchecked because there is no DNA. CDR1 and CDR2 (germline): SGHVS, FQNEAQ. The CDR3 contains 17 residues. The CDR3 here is CASSLVQWRENTGELFF.

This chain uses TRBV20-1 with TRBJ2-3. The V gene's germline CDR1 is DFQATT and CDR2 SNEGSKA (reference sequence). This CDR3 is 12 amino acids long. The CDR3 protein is CSASVSPDTQYF.

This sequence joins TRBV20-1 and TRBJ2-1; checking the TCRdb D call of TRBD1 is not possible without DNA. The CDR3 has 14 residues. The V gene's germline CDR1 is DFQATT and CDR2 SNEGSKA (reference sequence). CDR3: CSARDMSRGNEQFF.

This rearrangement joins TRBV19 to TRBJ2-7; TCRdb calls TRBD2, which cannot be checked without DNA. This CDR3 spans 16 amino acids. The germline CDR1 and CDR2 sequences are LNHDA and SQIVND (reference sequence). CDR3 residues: CASSGLAGVQQYEQYF.

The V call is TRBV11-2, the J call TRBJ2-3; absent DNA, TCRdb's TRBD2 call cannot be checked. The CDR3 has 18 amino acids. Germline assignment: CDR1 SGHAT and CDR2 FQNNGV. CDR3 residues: CASSPPREVADSTDTQYF.

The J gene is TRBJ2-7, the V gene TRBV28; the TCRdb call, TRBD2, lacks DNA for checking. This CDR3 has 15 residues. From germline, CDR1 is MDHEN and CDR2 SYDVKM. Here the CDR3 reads CASSLRGGLWPEQYF.

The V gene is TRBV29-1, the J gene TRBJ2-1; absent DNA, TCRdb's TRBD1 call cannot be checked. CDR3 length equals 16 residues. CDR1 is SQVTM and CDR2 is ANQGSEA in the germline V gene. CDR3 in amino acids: CSVEETVGTGYNEQFF.

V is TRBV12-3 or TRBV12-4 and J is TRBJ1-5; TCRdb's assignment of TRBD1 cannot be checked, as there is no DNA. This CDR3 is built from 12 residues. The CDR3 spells CASSPLDQPQHF.

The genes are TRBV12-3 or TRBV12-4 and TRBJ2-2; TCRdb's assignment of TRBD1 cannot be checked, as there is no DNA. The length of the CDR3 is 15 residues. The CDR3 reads CASRGGEGATGELFF.

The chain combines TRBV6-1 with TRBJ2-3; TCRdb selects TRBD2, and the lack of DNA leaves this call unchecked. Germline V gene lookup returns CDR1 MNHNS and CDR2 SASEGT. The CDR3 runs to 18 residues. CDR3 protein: CASSQTGYAGGPTDTQYF.

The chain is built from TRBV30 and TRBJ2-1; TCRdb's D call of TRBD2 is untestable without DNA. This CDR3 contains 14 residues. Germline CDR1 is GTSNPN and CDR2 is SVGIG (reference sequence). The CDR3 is CASPGLAVYNEQFF.